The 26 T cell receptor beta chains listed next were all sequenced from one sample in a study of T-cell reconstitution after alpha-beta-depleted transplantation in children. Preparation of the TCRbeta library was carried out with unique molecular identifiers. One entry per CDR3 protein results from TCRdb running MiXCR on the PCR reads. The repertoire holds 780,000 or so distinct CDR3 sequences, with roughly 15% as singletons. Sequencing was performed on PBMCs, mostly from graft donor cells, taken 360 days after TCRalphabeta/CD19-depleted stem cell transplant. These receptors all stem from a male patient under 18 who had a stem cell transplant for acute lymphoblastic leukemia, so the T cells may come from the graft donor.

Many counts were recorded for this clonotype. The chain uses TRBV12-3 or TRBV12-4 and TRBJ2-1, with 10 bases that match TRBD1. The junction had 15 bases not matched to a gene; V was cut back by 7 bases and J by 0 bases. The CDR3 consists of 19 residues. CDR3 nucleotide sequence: TGTGCCAGCAACTCGCCCGGGACAGGGGTCATCAACTCCTACAATGAGCAGTTCTTC. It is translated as CASNSPGTGVINSYNEQFF.

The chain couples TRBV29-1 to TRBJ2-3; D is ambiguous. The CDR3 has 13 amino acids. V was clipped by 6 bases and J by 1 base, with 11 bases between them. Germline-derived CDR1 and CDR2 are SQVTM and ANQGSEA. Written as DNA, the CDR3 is TGCAGCGTCCTTAGTGCGGGCACAGATACGCAGTATTTT. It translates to CSVLSAGTDTQYF.

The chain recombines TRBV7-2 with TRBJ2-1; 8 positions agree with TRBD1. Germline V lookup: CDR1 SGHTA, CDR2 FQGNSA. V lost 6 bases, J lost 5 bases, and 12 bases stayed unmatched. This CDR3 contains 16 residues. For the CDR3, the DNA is TGTGCCAGCAGTACGCGAAGACAGGGGATCAACAATGAGCAGTTCTTC. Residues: CASSTRRQGINNEQFF.

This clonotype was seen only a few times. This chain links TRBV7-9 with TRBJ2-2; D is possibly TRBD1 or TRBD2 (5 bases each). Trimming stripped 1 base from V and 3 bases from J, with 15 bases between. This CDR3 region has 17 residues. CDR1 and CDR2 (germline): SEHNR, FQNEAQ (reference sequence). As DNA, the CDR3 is TGTGCCAGCAGCTTAGGGGTAATTAGGGACGACACCGGGGAGCTGTTTTTT. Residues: CASSLGVIRDDTGELFF.

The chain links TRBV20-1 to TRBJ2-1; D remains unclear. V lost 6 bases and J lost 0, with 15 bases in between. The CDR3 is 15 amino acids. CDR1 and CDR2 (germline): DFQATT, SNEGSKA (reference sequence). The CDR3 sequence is CSAQNFQSSYNEQFF. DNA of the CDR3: TGCAGTGCGCAGAACTTTCAAAGCTCCTACAATGAGCAGTTCTTC.

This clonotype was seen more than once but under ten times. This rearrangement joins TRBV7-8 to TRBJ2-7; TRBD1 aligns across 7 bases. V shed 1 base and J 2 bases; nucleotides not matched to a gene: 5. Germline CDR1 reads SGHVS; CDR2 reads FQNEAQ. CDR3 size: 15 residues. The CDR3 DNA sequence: TGTGCCAGCAGCTTAGAACAGGGGCGCACCTACGAGCAGTACTTC. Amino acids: CASSLEQGRTYEQYF.

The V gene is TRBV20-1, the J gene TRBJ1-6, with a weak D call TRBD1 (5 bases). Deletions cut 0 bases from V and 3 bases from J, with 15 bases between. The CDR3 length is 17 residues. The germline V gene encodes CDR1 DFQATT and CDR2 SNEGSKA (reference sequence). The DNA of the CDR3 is TGCAGTGCTAGAGATCCGAACCAGGGAATCTATAATTCACCCCTCCACTTT. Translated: CSARDPNQGIYNSPLHF.

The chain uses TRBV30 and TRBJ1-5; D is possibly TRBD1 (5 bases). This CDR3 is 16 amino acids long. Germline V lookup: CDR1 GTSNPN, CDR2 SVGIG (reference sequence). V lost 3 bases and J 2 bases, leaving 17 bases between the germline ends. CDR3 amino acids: CAWRDPRGNRNQPQHF. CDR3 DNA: TGTGCCTGGAGAGATCCCCGGGGGAATCGCAATCAGCCCCAGCATTTT.

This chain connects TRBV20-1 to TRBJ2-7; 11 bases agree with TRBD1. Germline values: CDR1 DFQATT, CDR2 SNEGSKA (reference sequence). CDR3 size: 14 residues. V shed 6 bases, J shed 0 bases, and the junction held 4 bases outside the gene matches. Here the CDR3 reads CSADGQGASYEQYF. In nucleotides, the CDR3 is TGCAGTGCCGACGGACAGGGGGCCTCCTACGAGCAGTACTTC.

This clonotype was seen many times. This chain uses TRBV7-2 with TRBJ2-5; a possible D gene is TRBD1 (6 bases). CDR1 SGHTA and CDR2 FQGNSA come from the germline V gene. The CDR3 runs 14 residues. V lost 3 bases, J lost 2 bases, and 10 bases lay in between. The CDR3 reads CASSFYREQETQYF. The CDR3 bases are TGTGCCAGCAGCTTTTACAGGGAACAAGAGACCCAGTACTTC. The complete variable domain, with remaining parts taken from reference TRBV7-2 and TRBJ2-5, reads GAGVSQSPSNKVTEKGKDVELRCDPISGHTALYWYRQSLGQGLEFLIYFQGNSAPDKSGLPSDRFSAERTGGSVSTLTIQRTQQEDSAVYLCASSFYREQETQYFGPGTRLLVL.

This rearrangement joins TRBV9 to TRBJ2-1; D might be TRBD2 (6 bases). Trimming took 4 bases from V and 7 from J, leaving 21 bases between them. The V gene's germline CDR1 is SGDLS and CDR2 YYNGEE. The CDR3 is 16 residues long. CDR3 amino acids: CASSPRGAGSGNEQFF. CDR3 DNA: TGTGCCAGCAGCCCCCGGGGTGCGGGGAGCGGAAATGAGCAGTTCTTC.

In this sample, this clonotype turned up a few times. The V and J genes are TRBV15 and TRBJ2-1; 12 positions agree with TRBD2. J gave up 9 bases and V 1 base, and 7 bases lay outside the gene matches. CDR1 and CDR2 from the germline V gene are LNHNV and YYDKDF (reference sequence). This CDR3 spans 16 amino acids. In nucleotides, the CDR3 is TGTGCCACCAGCAGAGGGAAGACTAGCGGGAGTGGTGAGCAGTTCTTC. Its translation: CATSRGKTSGSGEQFF. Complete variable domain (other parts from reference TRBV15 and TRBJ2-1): DAMVIQNPRYQVTQFGKPVTLSCSQTLNHNVMYWYQQKSSQAPKLLFHYYDKDFNNEADTPDNFQSRRPNTSFCFLDIRSPGLGDTAMYLCATSRGKTSGSGEQFFGPGTRLTVL.

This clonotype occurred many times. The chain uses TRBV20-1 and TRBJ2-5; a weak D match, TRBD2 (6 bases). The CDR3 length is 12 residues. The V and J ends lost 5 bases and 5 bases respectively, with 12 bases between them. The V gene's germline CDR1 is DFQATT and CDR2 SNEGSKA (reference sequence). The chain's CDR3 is CSAAPGAETQYF. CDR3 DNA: TGCAGTGCTGCCCCGGGAGCGGAGACCCAGTACTTC.

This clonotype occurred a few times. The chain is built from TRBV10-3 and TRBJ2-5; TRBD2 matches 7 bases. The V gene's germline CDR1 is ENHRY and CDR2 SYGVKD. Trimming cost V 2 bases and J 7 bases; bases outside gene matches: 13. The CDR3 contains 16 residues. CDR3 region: CAISESRPGGSWTQYF. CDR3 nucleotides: TGTGCCATCAGTGAGAGTCGCCCGGGAGGTTCGTGGACCCAGTACTTC.

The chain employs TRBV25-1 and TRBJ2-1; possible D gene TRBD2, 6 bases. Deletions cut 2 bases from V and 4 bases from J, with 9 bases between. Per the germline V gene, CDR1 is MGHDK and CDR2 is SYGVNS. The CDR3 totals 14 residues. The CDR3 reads CASSEPGAYNEQFF. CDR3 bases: TGTGCCAGCAGTGAACCGGGAGCTTACAATGAGCAGTTCTTC.

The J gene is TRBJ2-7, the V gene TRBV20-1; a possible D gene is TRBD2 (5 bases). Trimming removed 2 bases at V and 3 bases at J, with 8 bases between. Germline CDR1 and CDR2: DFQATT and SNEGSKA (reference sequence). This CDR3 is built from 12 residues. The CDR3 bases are TGCAGTGCTAGATCACTAGTCTACGAGCAGTACTTC. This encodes CSARSLVYEQYF.

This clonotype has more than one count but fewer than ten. CDR3 nucleotide sequence: TGCAGTGCTAGAGATGGCACTAGCGGGACTTACAATGAGCAGTTCTTC. Amino acids: CSARDGTSGTYNEQFF. The rearrangement joins TRBV20-1 to TRBJ2-1; 10 bases fit TRBD2. This CDR3 spans 16 amino acids. CDR1 is DFQATT and CDR2 is SNEGSKA in the germline V gene (reference sequence). V lost 0 bases, J lost 4 bases, and 6 bases stayed unmatched.

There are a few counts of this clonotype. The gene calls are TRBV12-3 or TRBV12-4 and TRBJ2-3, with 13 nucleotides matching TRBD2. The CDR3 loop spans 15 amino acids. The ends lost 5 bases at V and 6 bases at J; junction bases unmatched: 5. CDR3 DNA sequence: TGTGCCAGCAGTGAGGGACTAGCGGGAACCGATACGCAGTATTTT. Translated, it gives CASSEGLAGTDTQYF.

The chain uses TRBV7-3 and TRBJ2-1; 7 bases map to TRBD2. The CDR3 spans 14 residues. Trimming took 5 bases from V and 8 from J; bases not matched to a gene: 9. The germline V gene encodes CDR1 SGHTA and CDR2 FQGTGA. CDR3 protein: CASSPGLVGDEQFF. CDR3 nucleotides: TGTGCCAGCAGCCCCGGACTAGTTGGGGATGAGCAGTTCTTC.

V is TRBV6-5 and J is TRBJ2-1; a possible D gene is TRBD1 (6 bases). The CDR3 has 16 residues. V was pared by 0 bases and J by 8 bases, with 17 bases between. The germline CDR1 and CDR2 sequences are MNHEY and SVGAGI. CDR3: CASSYSRNTGIHEQFF. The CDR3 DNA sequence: TGTGCCAGCAGTTACTCGAGGAATACAGGGATTCATGAGCAGTTCTTC.

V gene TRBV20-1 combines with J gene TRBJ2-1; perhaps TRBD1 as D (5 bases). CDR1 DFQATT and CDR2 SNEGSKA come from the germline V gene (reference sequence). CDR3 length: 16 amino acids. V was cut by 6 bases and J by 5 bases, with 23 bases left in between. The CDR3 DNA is TGCAGTGCACTATCTAAGGGGCAGGGTGTCGACAATGAGCAGTTCTTC. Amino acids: CSALSKGQGVDNEQFF.

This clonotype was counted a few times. The DNA for the CDR3 is TGTGCCAGCAGCTTACGTTCCCGGACCCAGCATTTT. Translated: CASSLRSRTQHF. The genes are TRBV7-7 and TRBJ1-5, with no clear D. The V and J ends lost 2 bases and 11 bases respectively, with 10 bases between them. The CDR3 covers 12 residues. CDR1 is SSHAT and CDR2 is FNYEAQ in the germline V gene (reference sequence).

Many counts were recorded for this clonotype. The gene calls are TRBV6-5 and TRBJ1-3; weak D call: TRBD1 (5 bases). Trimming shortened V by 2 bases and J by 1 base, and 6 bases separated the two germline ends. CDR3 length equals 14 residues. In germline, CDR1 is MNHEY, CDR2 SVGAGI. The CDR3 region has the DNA TGTGCCAGCAGTTACGGGGGATCTGGAAACACCATATATTTT. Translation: CASSYGGSGNTIYF.

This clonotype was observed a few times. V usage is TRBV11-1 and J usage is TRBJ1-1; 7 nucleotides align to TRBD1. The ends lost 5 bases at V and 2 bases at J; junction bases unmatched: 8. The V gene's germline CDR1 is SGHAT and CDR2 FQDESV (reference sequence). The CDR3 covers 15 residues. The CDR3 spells CASSPLTGYNTEAFF. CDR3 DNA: TGTGCCAGCAGCCCACTGACAGGGTACAACACTGAAGCTTTCTTT.

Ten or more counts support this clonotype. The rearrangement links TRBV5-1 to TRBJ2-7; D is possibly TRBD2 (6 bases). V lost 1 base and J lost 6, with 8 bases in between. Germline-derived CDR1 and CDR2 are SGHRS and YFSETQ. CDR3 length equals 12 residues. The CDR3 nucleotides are TGCGCCAGCAGCTTGATAGCGGCCGAGCAGTACTTC. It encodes CASSLIAAEQYF.

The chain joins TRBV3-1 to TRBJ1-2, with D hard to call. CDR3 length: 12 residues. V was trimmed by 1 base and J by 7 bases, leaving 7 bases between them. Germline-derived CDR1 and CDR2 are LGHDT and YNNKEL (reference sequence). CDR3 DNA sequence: TGTGCCAGCAGCCAAGCATACGTTGGCTACACCTTC. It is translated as CASSQAYVGYTF.